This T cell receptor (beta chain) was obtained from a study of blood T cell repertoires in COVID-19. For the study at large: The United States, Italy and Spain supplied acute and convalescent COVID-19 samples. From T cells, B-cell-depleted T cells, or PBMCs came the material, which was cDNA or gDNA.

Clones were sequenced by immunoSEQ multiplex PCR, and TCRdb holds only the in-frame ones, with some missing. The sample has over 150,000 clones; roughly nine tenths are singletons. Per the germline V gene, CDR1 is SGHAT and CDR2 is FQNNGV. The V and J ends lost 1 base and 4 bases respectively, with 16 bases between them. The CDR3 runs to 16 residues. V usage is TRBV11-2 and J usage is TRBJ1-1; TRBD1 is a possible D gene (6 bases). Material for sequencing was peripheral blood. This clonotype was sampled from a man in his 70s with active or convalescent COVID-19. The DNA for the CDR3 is TGTGCCAGCAGCTTAGGAGCAGGGGCTGGGGGCACTGAAGCTTTCTTT. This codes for CASSLGAGAGGTEAFF.